The sequence of this T cell receptor (beta chain) was determined in a study of response to subunit inactivated influenza vaccine. TCRdb used MiXCR to reprocess the RT-PCR reads, holding one entry per CDR3 protein. The sample carries fewer than 600,000 distinct CDR3 sequences, around 7.9% recorded once. CDR3 length: 12 amino acids. The V end was cut by 3 bases, the J end by 4 bases, with 7 bases between. There are many counts of this clonotype. Its matching antigen is unknown. Points from the study as a whole: After each seasonal influenza vaccination, few new T cells are recruited, the authors suggested.

The V gene is TRBV12-3 or TRBV12-4, the J gene TRBJ2-7; D is ambiguous. Sequenced here: PBMCs from blood, sampled less than 30 months after vaccination. The TCR was taken from a man between 50 and 75 years old who received an inactivated influenza vaccine. The CDR3 sequence: CASSLGIYEQYF. DNA for the CDR3: TGTGCCAGCAGTTTGGGGATATACGAGCAGTACTTC.